This entry is about one T cell receptor beta chain. Its antigen is undetermined. The data were obtained in a study of cytomegalovirus exposure and HLA in healthy donors. At sampling all donors were nominally healthy, likely with unrecorded immune exposures. V lost 5 bases and J lost 5; bases outside the gene matches: 11. Per germline, CDR1 KGHSH and CDR2 LQKENI. The CDR3 has 16 amino acids. Study-wide results and caveats: Several of the most significant clusters appeared linked to common viral pathogens, based on a later analysis. The HLA-A and HLA-B alleles of most subjects were reportedly predicted accurately from TCR beta sequences.

Primers for the PCR totalled 60 Vbeta and 13 Jbeta. Sequencing was performed with immunoSEQ multiplex PCR; in TCRdb, only in-frame clones are kept and a portion is missing. The data show some 140,000 clones, over 50% seen once. Specimen: PBMCs. The V and J genes are TRBV18 and TRBJ2-2; 7 nucleotides match TRBD1. This sequence originates from a human donor in good health. Here the CDR3 DNA reads TGTGCCAGCTCATTCTCGACAGGGAGTGAGACCGGGGAGCTGTTTTTT. Residues: CASSFSTGSETGELFF.